This T cell receptor beta chain was recorded in a study of cytomegalovirus exposure and HLA in healthy donors (dated by TCRdb to 2016 to 2017). Concerning the study at large: In an earlier analysis of 587 of the donors, under 300 Gb of sequence data and 100 million or so unique TCR beta sequences from some 170 million T cells were reported. All discovery cohort repertoires had been generated using a single sequencing platform. To predict cytomegalovirus infection status, the study combined high-throughput TCR immunosequencing, statistical association of individual TCRs with disease status, and machine learning. The study used immunosequencing to profile the T cell repertoires of approximately 630 subjects and linked those repertoires to cytomegalovirus serostatus. Five DR-DQ haplotypes were treated as single units for association and clustering because of strong linkage in the cohort. Rather than using new phenotypic data, the later analysis identified candidate immune exposures from TCR beta sequences and from how often those sequences occurred across donors. The study was designed to test whether signatures of past pathogen exposure could be identified by cataloging public T cell receptors. Typing coverage differed by locus: A, B, C, DRB1 and DQB1 were typed in about 629-640 donors, DQA1 in 500 to 550, DPA1 in 600 to 610, and DPB1 in around 440. Among around 400 genotyped donors of the cohort, an average of roughly 230,000 unique TCR beta nucleotide sequences was sequenced per donor, of which about 18% were non-productive. Donor age, sex, ethnicity and CMV serostatus were compiled alongside the repertoire data. In a later analysis, previously published TCR beta repertoires from more than 500 donors were re-analyzed and high-resolution HLA genotyping was added so that TCR occurrence patterns could be studied. Of the 398 genotyped donors, around 81% fell in the genetic ancestry cluster associated with self-reported Caucasian donors. HLA typing included class I and class II loci at four-digit resolution. A later genetic analysis used genome-wide SNP genotypes for about 65% of the 666 donors, treating that subset as a discovery cohort. Approximately 300 gigabases of sequencing data and some 85 million unique TCR sequences were included in an early release covering around 650 HLA-typed donors. A separate validation cohort of 100 to 150 different subjects was used in addition to the approximately 670-subject first cohort. An earlier analysis of 587 of the donors used high-throughput TCR beta sequencing to judge whether each TCR beta V gene segment behaved as functional or pseudogenic.

Reading from cysteine to phenylalanine, the CDR3 counts 12 amino acids. The kept DNA is CDR3 alone, 36 bases in frame from the first base. V lost 4 bases and J lost 4 bases; the stretch between them is 2 bases long. Per the germline V gene (reference sequence), LNHDA is the CDR1 and SQIVND is the CDR2. Results the study describes overall, beyond this receptor: A later analysis found that most CMV-associated TCR beta chains appeared HLA-restricted, with HLA associations seemingly driven largely by CMV exposure. Three of the identified cytomegalovirus-associated TCR beta chains were confirmed in vitro to be specific for cytomegalovirus antigens. The authors suggested that the approach could potentially be generalized to other disease states and immunological phenotypes. The classifier was reported to diagnose cytomegalovirus status with high specificity and sensitivity in both the original and validation cohorts. In the study, some 180 TCR beta chains were listed as associated with cytomegalovirus. The cohort was sequenced for TCR beta chains only, and without alpha or paired-chain data the features that could be detected were limited. Broadly in line with IMGT annotations, most TCR beta V segments showed up in productive rearrangements about 87% or about 30% of the time in an earlier analysis of a few hundred of the donors. Roughly uniform sequencing depth across donors was assumed in presence/absence analyses, although this assumption may not hold. CMV serostatus was the only immune exposure information available for the cohort. When HLA alleles, especially DR and DQ, strongly co-occurred, attributing TCR associations to individual alleles was difficult. According to a later analysis, parvovirus B19, influenza, CMV and Epstein-Barr virus appeared linked to several top co-occurrence clusters. A further reported finding was that TCR beta sequences accurately predicted the HLA-A and HLA-B alleles for most subjects in the first cohort. In a later analysis, HLA-associated TCR beta chains were found to be more clonally expanded and to have lower generation probabilities than equally common non-associated chains. Because counts were too low, under 20 rarely observed V segments, including chromosome 9 orphons, were left out of the earlier analysis of some 600 of the donors. A later genetic analysis reported fewer N-insertions in productive TCRs among donors in an Asian-associated ancestry cluster than the roughly 620-donor mean. The sequencing pipeline was judged likely to have produced a cluster of highly shared sequence variants as a technical artifact. Because HLA typing was unavailable for some donors at each locus, only the typed subset was used in association tests. Most TCR sequences were observed very rarely across donors, whereas some public TCRs were present in many individuals. Linkage disequilibrium might explain the correlated functional status among segregating V segments, but an unknown experimental factor could not be ruled out. In a later genetic analysis, a missense DCLRE1C variant was associated with V-gene and J-gene trimming of TCR beta chains, and the association was replicated in an independent cohort. Because the 87-base-pair reads could not distinguish some IMGT-functional V segments, including TRBV6-2 and TRBV6-3, those segments were excluded. Specific HLA alleles were associated with 18,000 or so TCR beta sequences at a false discovery rate of 0.05 in a later analysis. According to a later analysis, TCR association rates differed among HLA loci, with DRB1 alleles showing the most associated TCRs and HLA-C alleles showing the fewest.

To prepare the library, the immunoSEQ multiplex PCR assay was applied. The multiplex PCR relied on a mix of 60 forward primers for TCR Vbeta segments and 13 reverse primers for TCR Jbeta segments. The CDR3 region of rearranged TCR beta genes was amplified from genomic DNA by a multiplex PCR assay. On the Illumina HiSeq System, the amplified TCR beta libraries were sequenced as 87-base-pair reads. The original methods were these. A later analysis counted about 80 million unique TCR beta chains across the approximately 700 repertoires, and 10 million to 12 million of these chains were shared by at least two donors. Raw reads were error-corrected and collapsed into unique sequences with a nearest-neighbor algorithm that merged closely related sequences to remove PCR and sequencing errors. CDR3 sequences were aligned to IMGT reference sequences to assign V, D and J gene segments. Each retained sequence needed at least a six-nucleotide match to both a V gene segment and a J gene segment. A rearrangement was called productive if the CDR3 had no stop codons and remained in frame with V and J, and every other rearrangement was called non-productive. Following IMGT convention, CDR3 was defined as the stretch from the second conserved V-encoded cysteine up to the conserved J-encoded phenylalanine. The earlier analysis of around 640 of the donors excluded sequences that lacked an unambiguous match to a single V gene segment. In an earlier analysis of a few hundred of the donors, V segments were called functional above 56.7% productive rearrangements and were called segregating when the between-donor standard deviation exceeded 5%. A statistical classification framework was built to diagnose cytomegalovirus status from the catalog of TCR beta chain sequences. In a later analysis, TCR nucleotide sequences were compared against IMGT/GENE-DB human TR gene sequences so that V and J genes could be assigned. The TCRdist pipeline was used in a later analysis to assign CDR3 sequences and most-parsimonious VDJ recombination scenarios. In a later analysis, each TCR beta chain was defined by its CDR3 amino acid sequence together with its V-gene family, and reads without a unique V-gene family were excluded. To address suspected cross-contamination and a sequencing artifact, a later analysis removed 592 highly shared, low-generation-probability nucleotide sequences. In a later analysis, a clonal expansion index was calculated for each public chain from normalized within-repertoire ranks of inferred template counts. A later analysis computed generation probabilities with a VDJ recombination model fitted to out-of-frame rearrangements, and checked the results against IGoR. In a later analysis, TCR-TCR, TCR-HLA and TCR-CMV co-occurrence was scored with hypergeometric tests, and a repertoire-size bias correction was applied to TCR pairs. To estimate false discovery rates, a later analysis permuted the HLA or CMV assignments 20 times. In a later analysis, co-occurring TCRs were grouped using DBSCAN, with TCRdist sequence similarity added in when clustering inside HLA-allele-positive subsets. Repertoires with fewer than 30,000 or more than 120,000 public chains were left out of co-occurrence clustering, as were a handful of repertoires with anomalous nucleotide sharing. As stored in TCRdb, this immuneACCESS dataset retains in-frame rearrangements with V and J assigned. A fraction of the clones does not appear; measured against another copy, unresolved V genes explain less than half of the discrepancy, and the remainder lacks a known reason. V, J and clone size are taken as reported in that table, and D and trimming were inferred from the DNA itself. This sample holds about 160,000 clones; approximately 75% were observed only once. The ten biggest clones cover approximately 2% of the sample.

The cohort was made up of approximately 700 healthy bone marrow donors. At the time of sampling, all cohort members were nominally healthy, though unrecorded immune exposures were likely present. The donor tested CMV seronegative and was one of the 352 seronegative cohort members. Every donor gave a peripheral blood sample, and the peripheral blood mononuclear cells from that sample were used for TCR beta sequencing. The Qiagen DNeasy Blood Extraction Kit was used to extract genomic DNA from the blood cell samples. Comments on this clone: It has no known antigen specificity. The record has no base qualities; no much larger clone is one base away.

The V and J segments used are TRBV19 and TRBJ1-6; too little of a D gene remains to name it. Sequenced sample: PBMCs. The origin of this receptor is a woman younger than 30 in good health and CMV-seronegative. The nucleotides are TGTGCCAGTAGTACATATAATTCACCCCTCCACTTT. Its product reads: CASSTYNSPLHF.